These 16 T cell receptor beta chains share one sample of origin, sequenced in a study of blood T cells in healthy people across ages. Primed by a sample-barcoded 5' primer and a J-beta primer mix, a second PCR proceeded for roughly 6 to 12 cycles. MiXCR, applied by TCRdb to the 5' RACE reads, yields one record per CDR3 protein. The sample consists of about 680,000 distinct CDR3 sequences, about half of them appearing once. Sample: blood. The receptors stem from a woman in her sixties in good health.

Here the CDR3 reads CSVDSQVYNEQFF. The CDR3 nucleotides are TGCAGCGTTGATTCCCAGGTCTACAATGAGCAGTTCTTC. The chain has TRBV29-1 and TRBJ2-1; D not certain. Germline V CDR1 and CDR2: SQVTM, ANQGSEA. V was clipped by 3 bases and J by 3 bases, with 9 bases between them. The CDR3 is 13 residues long.

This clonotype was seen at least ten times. The CDR3 DNA sequence: TGTGCCAGCAGCTTAATGGGGGGCGACGCGGACATTCAGTACTTC. Its translation: CASSLMGGDADIQYF. The V call is TRBV7-3, the J call TRBJ2-4; D is perhaps TRBD1 or TRBD2 (6 bases each). The CDR3 is 15 residues long. The V end was cut by 1 base, the J end by 8 bases, with 15 bases between. From germline, CDR1 is SGHTA and CDR2 FQGTGA.

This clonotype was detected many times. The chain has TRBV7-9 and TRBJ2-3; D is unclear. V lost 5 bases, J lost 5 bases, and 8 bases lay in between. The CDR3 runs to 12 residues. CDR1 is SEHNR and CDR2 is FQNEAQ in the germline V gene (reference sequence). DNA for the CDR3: TGTGCCAGCAGCCAAACCGTAGATACGCAGTATTTT. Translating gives CASSQTVDTQYF.

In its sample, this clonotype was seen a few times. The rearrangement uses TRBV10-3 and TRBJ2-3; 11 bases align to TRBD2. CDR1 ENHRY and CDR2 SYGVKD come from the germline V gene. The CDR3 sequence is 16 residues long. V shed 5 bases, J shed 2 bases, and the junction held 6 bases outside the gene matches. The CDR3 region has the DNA TGTGCCATCAGTCCTGAACTAGCGGGAGACACAGATACGCAGTATTTT. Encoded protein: CAISPELAGDTDTQYF.

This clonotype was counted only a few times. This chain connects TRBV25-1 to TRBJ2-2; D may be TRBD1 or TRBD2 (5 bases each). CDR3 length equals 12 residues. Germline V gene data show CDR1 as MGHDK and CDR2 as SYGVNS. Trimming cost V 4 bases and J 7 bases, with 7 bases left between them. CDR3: CASSVGGGELFF. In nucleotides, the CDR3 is TGTGCCAGCAGTGTTGGGGGCGGGGAGCTGTTTTTT.

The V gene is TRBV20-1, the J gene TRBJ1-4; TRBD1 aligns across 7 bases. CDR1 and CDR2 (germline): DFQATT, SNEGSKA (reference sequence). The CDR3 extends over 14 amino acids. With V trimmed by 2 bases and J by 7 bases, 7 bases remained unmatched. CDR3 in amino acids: CSARQGQLPEKLFF. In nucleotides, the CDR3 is TGCAGTGCTAGACAGGGACAGCTACCTGAAAAACTGTTTTTT.

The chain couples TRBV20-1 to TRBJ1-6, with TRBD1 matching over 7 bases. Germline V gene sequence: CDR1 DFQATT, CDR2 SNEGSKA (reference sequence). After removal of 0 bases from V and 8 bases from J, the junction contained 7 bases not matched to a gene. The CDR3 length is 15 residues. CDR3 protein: CSARDSGTDYSPLHF. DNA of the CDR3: TGCAGTGCTAGAGATTCCGGGACAGACTATTCACCCCTCCACTTT.

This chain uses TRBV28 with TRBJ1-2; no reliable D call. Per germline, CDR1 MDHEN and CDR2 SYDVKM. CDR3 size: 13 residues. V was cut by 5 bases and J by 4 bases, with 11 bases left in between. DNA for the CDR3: TGTGCCAGCAGTCTCCGGACGGGCTATGGCTACACCTTC. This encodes CASSLRTGYGYTF.

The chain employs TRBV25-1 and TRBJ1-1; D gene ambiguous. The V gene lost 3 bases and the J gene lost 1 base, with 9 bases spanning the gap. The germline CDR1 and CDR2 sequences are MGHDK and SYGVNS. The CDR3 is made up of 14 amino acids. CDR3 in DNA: TGTGCCAGCAGTGATTCGGGCCGGAACACTGAAGCTTTCTTT. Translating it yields CASSDSGRNTEAFF.

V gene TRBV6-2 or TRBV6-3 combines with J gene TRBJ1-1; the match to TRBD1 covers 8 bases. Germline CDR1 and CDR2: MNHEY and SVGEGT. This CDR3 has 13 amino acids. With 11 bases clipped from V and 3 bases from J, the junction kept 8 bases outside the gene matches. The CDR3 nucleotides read TGTGCCGGAGCGACAGGGGAGGACACTGAAGCTTTCTTT. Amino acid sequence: CAGATGEDTEAFF.

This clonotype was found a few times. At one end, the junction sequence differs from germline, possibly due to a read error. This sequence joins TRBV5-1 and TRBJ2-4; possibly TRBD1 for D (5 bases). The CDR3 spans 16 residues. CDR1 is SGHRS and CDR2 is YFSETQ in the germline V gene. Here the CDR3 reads CASSPTDRIAKSIQYF. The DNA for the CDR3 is TGCGCCAGCAGCCCGACAGATCGAATAGCCAAAAGCATTCAGTACTTC.

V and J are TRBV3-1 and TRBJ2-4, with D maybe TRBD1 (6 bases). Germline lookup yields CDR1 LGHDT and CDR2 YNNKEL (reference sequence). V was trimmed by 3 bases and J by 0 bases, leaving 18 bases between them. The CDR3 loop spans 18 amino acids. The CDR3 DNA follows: TGTGCCAGCAGCCAGGGGGCATGGAACCTTCTAGCCAAAAACATTCAGTACTTC. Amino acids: CASSQGAWNLLAKNIQYF.

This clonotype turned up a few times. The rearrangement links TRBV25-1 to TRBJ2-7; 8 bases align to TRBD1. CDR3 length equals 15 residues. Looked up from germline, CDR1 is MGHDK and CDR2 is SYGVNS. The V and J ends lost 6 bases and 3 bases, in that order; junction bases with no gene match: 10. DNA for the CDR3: TGTGCCAGCAGAGACGACAGGGGATTTTACTACGAGCAGTACTTC. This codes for CASRDDRGFYYEQYF.

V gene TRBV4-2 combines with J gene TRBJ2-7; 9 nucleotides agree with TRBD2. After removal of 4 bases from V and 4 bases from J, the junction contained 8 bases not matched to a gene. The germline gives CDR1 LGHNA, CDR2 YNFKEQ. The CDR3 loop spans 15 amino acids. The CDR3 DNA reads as TGTGCCAGCAGCCCGCGGGAGGGCCTTCTGTACGAGCAGTACTTC. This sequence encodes CASSPREGLLYEQYF.

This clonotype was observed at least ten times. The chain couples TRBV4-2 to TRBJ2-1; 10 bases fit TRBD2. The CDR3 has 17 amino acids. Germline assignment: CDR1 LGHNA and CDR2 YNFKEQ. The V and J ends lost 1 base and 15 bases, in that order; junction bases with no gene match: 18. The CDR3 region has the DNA TGTGCCAGCAGCCAAGGTCTTGAGGGGGCGACTAGCGGGTACCCGTTCTTC. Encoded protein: CASSQGLEGATSGYPFF.

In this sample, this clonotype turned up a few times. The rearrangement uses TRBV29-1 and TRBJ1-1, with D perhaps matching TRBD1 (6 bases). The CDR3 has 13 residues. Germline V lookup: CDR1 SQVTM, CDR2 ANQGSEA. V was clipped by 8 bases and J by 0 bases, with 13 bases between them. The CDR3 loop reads CSQRTEMNTEAFF. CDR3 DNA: TGCAGCCAACGGACAGAGATGAACACTGAAGCTTTCTTT.